The 29 T cell receptor beta chains reported below all come from one sample, sequenced in a study of T cells after posttransplantation cyclophosphamide. A marrow graft followed busulfan-fludarabine conditioning, with cyclophosphamide on days +3 and +4. The data were produced by immunoSEQ multiplex PCR, yet TCRdb's version contains in-frame clones alone and is incomplete. The sample was found to contain around 12,000 clones, and every one recurs. The sequences come from PBMCs, collected after allogeneic stem cell transplant with posttransplant cyclophosphamide. These receptor sequences come from a female patient aged 40 to 55 who received an allogeneic stem cell transplant from an unrelated donor, was CMV-positive, and had acute GVHD only. The graft donor may have given rise to some T cells.

This rearrangement joins TRBV6-5 to TRBJ2-5; TRBD2 agrees at 8 bases. Trimming removed 8 bases from V and 1 base from J; junction bases left unmatched: 6. The CDR3 length is 14 residues. Germline CDR1 and CDR2: MNHEY and SVGAGI. The CDR3, as DNA: TGTGCCAGCCAGCCGGGACTAGGCCAAGAGACCCAGTACTTC. The encoded protein is CASQPGLGQETQYF.

This clone was seen a handful of times. The chain employs TRBV15 and TRBJ2-2; D is ambiguous. From germline, CDR1 is LNHNV and CDR2 YYDKDF (reference sequence). Trimming removed 3 bases from V and 5 bases from J, with 10 bases in between. This CDR3 is 14 amino acids long. The CDR3 DNA sequence: TGTGCCACCAGCAGGGCATTAGCAACCGGGGAGCTGTTTTTT. Protein sequence: CATSRALATGELFF.

This clone came up many times. The chain links TRBV27 to TRBJ1-2; D might be TRBD1 (5 bases). The CDR3 has 13 amino acids. Germline V gene data show CDR1 as MNHEY and CDR2 as SMNVEV (reference sequence). V lost 7 bases to trimming and J lost 4 bases, with 13 bases between them. The CDR3 sequence: CASKQQVSYGYTF. The CDR3 nucleotides are TGTGCCAGCAAGCAACAGGTTTCCTATGGCTACACCTTC.

This clone was detected many times. The chain has TRBV5-1 and TRBJ2-3; 13 bases align to TRBD2. The germline V gene has CDR1 SGHRS and CDR2 YFSETQ. With V trimmed by 1 base and J by 0 bases, 5 bases remained unmatched. There are 18 residues in the CDR3. The CDR3: CASSLQGTSGTSTDTQYF. The CDR3 bases are TGCGCCAGCAGCTTGCAGGGGACTAGCGGGACTAGCACAGATACGCAGTATTTT.

This clone occurred many times. The V and J genes are TRBV11-2 and TRBJ1-4; 8 nucleotides agree with TRBD1. The CDR3 has 14 residues. In germline, CDR1 is SGHAT, CDR2 FQNNGV. V shed 5 bases, J shed 16 bases, and the junction held 15 bases outside the gene matches. In nucleotides, the CDR3 is TGTGCCAGCAGCCGGGACAGGCTAATGAAAAAGCGGTTTTTT. This gives the protein CASSRDRLMKKRFF.

There are many counts of this clone. The chain has TRBV27 and TRBJ1-4; 11 bases align to TRBD1. With 5 bases clipped from V and 7 bases from J, the junction kept 9 bases outside the gene matches. Germline V lookup: CDR1 MNHEY, CDR2 SMNVEV (reference sequence). The CDR3 has 16 amino acids. The CDR3 loop reads CASSRDRGFLGEKLFF. As DNA, the CDR3 is TGTGCCAGCAGTAGGGACAGGGGGTTCTTAGGTGAAAAACTGTTTTTT.

This clone has ten or more counts. The J gene is TRBJ2-7, the V gene TRBV5-4; 10 nucleotides line up with TRBD2. The CDR3 loop spans 17 amino acids. Germline V gene sequence: CDR1 SGHNT, CDR2 YYREEE (reference sequence). V lost 0 bases, J lost 3 bases, and 9 bases stayed unmatched. The CDR3 DNA follows: TGTGCCAGCAGCTTGGGTGCCCTAGCGGGAGTCAGCTACGAGCAGTACTTC. Translating it yields CASSLGALAGVSYEQYF.

This clone was seen ten or more times. The chain is built from TRBV18 and TRBJ2-2, with TRBD2 as a possible D gene (6 bases). The CDR3 loop spans 15 amino acids. Germline CDR1 KGHSH, CDR2 LQKENI. V was pared by 0 bases and J by 3 bases, with 8 bases between. The CDR3 DNA reads as TGTGCCAGCTCACCACCGGGGGACTACACCGGGGAGCTGTTTTTT. It encodes CASSPPGDYTGELFF.

This clone was seen ten or more times. J is TRBJ2-1 and V is TRBV28; 8 bases map to TRBD2. This CDR3 contains 17 residues. Losses at the gene ends were 2 bases for V and 0 bases for J; bases not matched to a gene: 6. Germline V gene data show CDR1 as MDHEN and CDR2 as SYDVKM. The CDR3 loop is CASSLGSSGYSYNEQFF. In DNA form, the CDR3 reads TGTGCCAGCAGTTTAGGTTCTAGCGGGTACTCCTACAATGAGCAGTTCTTC.

This clone was detected many times. This chain uses TRBV7-3 with TRBJ2-5; TRBD1 aligns across 10 bases. The junction had 4 bases not matched to a gene; V was cut back by 5 bases and J by 1 base. Looked up from germline, CDR1 is SGHTA and CDR2 is FQGTGA. CDR3 size: 15 residues. The CDR3 sequence: CASSTRQGAQETQYF. The CDR3 nucleotides are TGTGCCAGCAGCACCAGACAGGGGGCCCAAGAGACCCAGTACTTC.

This clone has a count of ten or more. V and J are TRBV7-6 and TRBJ2-2; D possibly corresponds to TRBD1 (6 bases). The CDR3 length is 16 residues. Trimming shortened V by 3 bases and J by 5 bases, and 16 bases separated the two germline ends. Germline V lookup: CDR1 SGHVS, CDR2 FNYEAQ. The CDR3 is CASSLDQGTGTGELFF. The CDR3 nucleotides read TGTGCCAGCAGCTTGGACCAGGGGACGGGAACCGGGGAGCTGTTTTTT.

This clone turned up a few times. V is TRBV5-6 and J is TRBJ2-5, with D unclear. The last part of the DNA fits TRBJ2-7 better; the J call may be wrong. The length of the CDR3 is 16 residues. Germline V gene data show CDR1 as SGHDT and CDR2 as YYEEEE. In DNA, the CDR3 is TGTGCCAGCAGCTTGGGCGGCGGATCAACCTCCTACGAGCAGTACTTC. Protein sequence: CASSLGGGSTSYEQYF.

This clone has only a few counts. CDR3 sequence: CSVGGVGREKYF. The CDR3 nucleotides are TGCAGCGTTGGGGGTGTGGGCAGGGAAAAGTACTTC. The rearrangement joins TRBV29-1 to TRBJ2-5, with a weak D call TRBD1 (5 bases). The CDR3 is made up of 12 amino acids. Germline loops: CDR1 SQVTM, CDR2 ANQGSEA. Between the trimmed V and J ends, which lost 4 bases and 12 bases, there was a span of 18 bases.

This clone has ten or more counts. The same CDR3 is also encoded by other DNA sequences in this sample. V and J are TRBV5-1 and TRBJ1-6, with TRBD1 matching 7 bases. Germline lookup yields CDR1 SGHRS and CDR2 YFSETQ. The CDR3 spans 18 residues. V shed 3 bases and J 6 bases; nucleotides not matched to a gene: 15. The CDR3 loop reads CASSSRGRQGDGNSPLHF. The DNA for the CDR3 is TGCGCCAGCAGCTCTCGCGGACGGCAGGGGGATGGTAATTCACCCCTCCACTTT.

This clone appeared a few times. J is TRBJ1-4 and V is TRBV6-5, with TRBD1 identical over 7 bases. V lost 5 bases and J lost 4; bases outside the gene matches: 4. CDR1 is MNHEY and CDR2 is SVGAGI in the germline V gene. The CDR3 loop spans 14 amino acids. DNA for the CDR3: TGTGCCAGCAGTCGGGACAGATTTAATGAAAAACTGTTTTTT. It is translated as CASSRDRFNEKLFF.

This clone has a handful of counts. The chain joins TRBV5-1 to TRBJ2-5; 7 nucleotides agree with TRBD2. This CDR3 is built from 13 residues. The germline V gene encodes CDR1 SGHRS and CDR2 YFSETQ. After removal of 5 bases from V and 1 base from J, the junction contained 2 bases not matched to a gene. The CDR3 protein is CASRGGSQETQYF. CDR3 nucleotides: TGCGCCAGCAGGGGGGGGTCCCAAGAGACCCAGTACTTC.

This clone was observed many times. The rearrangement joins TRBV4-1 to TRBJ2-4; the D is unclear. V was clipped by 1 base and J by 0 bases, with 4 bases between them. There are 14 residues in the CDR3. From germline, CDR1 is MGHRA and CDR2 YSYEKL. CDR3 in DNA: TGCGCCAGCAGCCAAGTTATAGCCAAAAACATTCAGTACTTC. Translation: CASSQVIAKNIQYF.

The sample holds many counts of this clone. CDR3 amino acids: CASSPFKRDLEETQYF. The CDR3 region has the DNA TGTGCCAGCAGCCCGTTTAAGCGGGATTTAGAGGAGACCCAGTACTTC. The rearrangement links TRBV21-1 to TRBJ2-5; the listed D gene, TRBD2, was not tested against the DNA. TRBV21-1 is termed a pseudogene. The CDR3 consists of 16 residues.

This clone was recorded at least ten times. The V call is TRBV5-1, the J call TRBJ2-6; D is ambiguous. Trimming pared 0 bases from V and 3 bases from J, leaving 4 bases between. This CDR3 is built from 14 residues. CDR1 is SGHRS, CDR2 YFSETQ, per germline. CDR3 amino acids: CASSLGGGANVLTF. DNA of the CDR3: TGCGCCAGCAGCTTGGGCGGTGGGGCCAACGTCCTGACTTTC.

This clone has ten or more counts. The chain has TRBV28 and TRBJ1-1; D remains ambiguous. Per the germline V gene, CDR1 is MDHEN and CDR2 is SYDVKM. Deletions cut 5 bases from V and 5 bases from J, with 6 bases between. This CDR3 contains 11 residues. The CDR3 DNA is TGTGCCAGCAGTCTTATTACTGAAGCTTTCTTT. It specifies CASSLITEAFF.

This clone has a handful of counts. The junction does not match germline at one end; this may be a read error. The V call is TRBV5-1, the J call TRBJ2-5; 9 positions match TRBD2. The CDR3 runs to 15 residues. Per germline, CDR1 SGHRS and CDR2 YFSETQ. The CDR3 DNA follows: TGTGCCAGCAGCTTGGTTCTAGCGGGACAAGAGACCCAGTACTTC. Translating gives CASSLVLAGQETQYF. Full variable domain (rest looked up from reference TRBV5-1 and TRBJ2-5): KAGVTQTPRYLIKTRGQQVTLSCSPISGHRSVSWYQQTPGQGLQFLFEYFSETQRNKGNFPGRFSGRQFSNSRSEMNVSTLELGDSALYLCASSLVLAGQETQYFGPGTRLLVL.

This chain uses TRBV27 with TRBJ2-3; 7 nucleotides align to TRBD1. V lost 0 bases, J lost 8 bases, and 11 bases stayed unmatched. The CDR3 runs 16 residues. CDR1 and CDR2 from the germline V gene are MNHEY and SMNVEV (reference sequence). This CDR3 reads CASSLSMRGLGGTQYF. The CDR3, as DNA: TGTGCCAGCAGTTTATCGATGAGGGGGCTGGGCGGTACGCAGTATTTT.

In its sample, this clone was seen a few times. The rearrangement links TRBV11-3 to TRBJ2-2; no reliable D call. Trimming removed 0 bases at V and 6 bases at J, with 14 bases between. CDR1 and CDR2 (germline): SGHNT, YENEEA. This CDR3 is 16 amino acids long. The CDR3 protein is CASSLDSQPGSGELFF. CDR3 DNA: TGTGCCAGCAGCTTAGACAGTCAACCTGGTTCCGGGGAGCTGTTTTTT.

This clone was detected only a few times. Here the CDR3 reads CAWSPGDTEGEKLFF. Written as DNA, the CDR3 is TGTGCCTGGAGTCCGGGAGACACCGAGGGGGAAAAACTGTTTTTT. The rearrangement joins TRBV30 to TRBJ1-4; tentatively, D is TRBD1 (5 bases). This CDR3 spans 15 amino acids. The ends were cut back, 2 bases at V and 8 bases at J, with 18 bases in the middle. The germline gives CDR1 GTSNPN, CDR2 SVGIG (reference sequence).

A few counts support this clone. V and J are TRBV7-9 and TRBJ2-7, with D perhaps TRBD1 (6 bases). Germline CDR1 and CDR2: SEHNR and FQNEAQ (reference sequence). This CDR3 contains 13 residues. Trimming shortened V by 6 bases and J by 3 bases, and 12 bases separated the two germline ends. CDR3 sequence reads: CASRGRDIYEQYF. The CDR3 region has the DNA TGTGCCAGCAGGGGCAGGGACATCTACGAGCAGTACTTC.

In this sample, this clone turned up many times. V is TRBV4-1 and J is TRBJ2-5; 13 bases align to TRBD2. Trimming at V came to 3 bases and at J to 5 bases, leaving 12 bases not matched to a gene. Germline CDR1 is MGHRA and CDR2 is YSYEKL. The CDR3 has 18 amino acids. CDR3 sequence reads: CASSQTSGRIRVGETQYF. The CDR3 DNA reads TGCGCCAGCAGCCAGACTAGCGGGAGGATCAGGGTCGGGGAGACCCAGTACTTC.

This clone came up many times. This chain connects TRBV28 to TRBJ2-1, with 10 bases aligning to TRBD2. V shed 1 base and J 9 bases; nucleotides not matched to a gene: 6. Germline CDR1 MDHEN, CDR2 SYDVKM. The CDR3 is 15 residues long. The CDR3, as DNA: TGTGCCAGCAGTTTATTTCTAGCGGGAGAGGGTGAGCAGTTCTTC. Translated, it gives CASSLFLAGEGEQFF.

This clone was observed many times. This chain links TRBV27 with TRBJ2-7; TRBD1 is a possible D gene (6 bases). Germline CDR1 reads MNHEY; CDR2 reads SMNVEV (reference sequence). This CDR3 is 14 amino acids long. The V and J ends lost 3 bases and 6 bases respectively, with 15 bases between them. This CDR3 is CASSFSRGSGEQYV. Written as DNA, the CDR3 is TGTGCCAGCAGTTTTTCCAGGGGTTCAGGCGAGCAGTACGTC.

The sample holds a few counts of this clone. The gene calls are TRBV15 and TRBJ2-5; 8 nucleotides align to TRBD1. V shed 3 bases, J shed 4 bases, and the junction held 4 bases outside the gene matches. The CDR3 runs to 14 residues. Germline CDR1 reads LNHNV; CDR2 reads YYDKDF (reference sequence). The CDR3 loop is CATSSVTGGETQYF. The CDR3 DNA follows: TGTGCCACCAGCAGCGTAACAGGGGGAGAGACCCAGTACTTC.